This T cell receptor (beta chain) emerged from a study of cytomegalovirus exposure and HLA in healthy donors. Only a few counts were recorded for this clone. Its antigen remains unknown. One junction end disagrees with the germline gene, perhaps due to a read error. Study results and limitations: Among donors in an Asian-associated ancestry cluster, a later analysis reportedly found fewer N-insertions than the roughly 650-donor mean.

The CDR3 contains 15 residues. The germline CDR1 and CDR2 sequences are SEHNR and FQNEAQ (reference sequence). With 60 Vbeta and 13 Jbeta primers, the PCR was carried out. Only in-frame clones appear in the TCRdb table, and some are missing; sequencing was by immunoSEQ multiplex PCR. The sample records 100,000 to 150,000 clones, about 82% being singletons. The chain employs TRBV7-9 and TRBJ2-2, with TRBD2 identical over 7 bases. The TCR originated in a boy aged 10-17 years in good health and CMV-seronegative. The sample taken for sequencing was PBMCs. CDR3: CSSSSTSVRTGELFF. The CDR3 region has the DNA TGTTCCAGCAGCAGCACTAGCGTACGAACCGGGGAGCTGTTTTTT. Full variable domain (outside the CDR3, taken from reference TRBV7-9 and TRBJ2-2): DTGVSQNPRHKITKRGQNVTFRCDPISEHNRLYWYRQTLGQGPEFLTYFQNEAQLEKSRLLSDRFSAERPKGSFSTLEIQRTEQGDSAMYLCSSSSTSVRTGELFFGEGSRLTVL.